Ten or more counts support the clone carrying this TCR beta chain. MiXCR, run by TCRdb on the 5' RACE reads, gives a single entry per CDR3 protein. The table lists about 390,000 distinct CDR3 sequences, 16% of them singletons. This entry belongs to a study of T-cell memory formation after mild COVID-19. Looking at the study overall: TCR clusters showed largely donor specificity.

Trimming removed 4 bases from V and 1 base from J; junction bases left unmatched: 8. Germline V gene sequence: CDR1 KGHDR, CDR2 SFDVKD. The CDR3 is made up of 17 amino acids. The sequence was obtained from a man between 18 and 35 years old who had mild COVID-19 (a few samples of this study predate the infection). Cell type and time point are not known. The chain uses TRBV24-1 and TRBJ2-5; 10 nucleotides agree with TRBD1. Sequencing input: PBMCs or a T cell subset sorted from them (not recorded which). CDR3: CATSEGTGAPFQETQYF. The CDR3 bases are TGTGCCACCAGTGAGGGGACAGGGGCGCCTTTCCAAGAGACCCAGTACTTC.